These 26 T cell receptor beta chains originate from one sample sequenced in a study of T cell repertoires in aging, cancer and after chemotherapy. Multiplex touch-down PCR with TRB-A/B primers amplified rearranged V-D-J TRB sequences. MiXCR, run by TCRdb on the multiplex PCR reads, gives a single entry per CDR3 protein. The data contain roughly 3,400 distinct CDR3 sequences, 27% of them seen just once; the ten biggest clones take up roughly 4.1%. Amplification of TCR beta used genomic DNA extracted from peripheral blood. The sample consisted of blood. These receptors all come from a human donor with a solid tumor.

The chain links TRBV7-9 to TRBJ2-7, with D possibly matching TRBD2 (7 bases). The V end was cut by 5 bases, the J end by 0 bases, with 17 bases between. CDR3 size: 16 residues. CDR1 SEHNR and CDR2 FQNEAQ come from the germline V gene (reference sequence). The CDR3 spells CASSRSLGGASYEQYF. CDR3 nucleotide sequence: TGTGCCAGCAGCCGAAGTCTGGGGGGGGCCTCCTACGAGCAGTACTTC.

The CDR3 spells CASSLDLGKSGELFF. DNA of the CDR3: TGTGCCAGCAGCTTAGACTTAGGGAAGTCCGGGGAGCTGTTTTTT. The chain joins TRBV7-2 to TRBJ2-2; the D is unclear. The CDR3 is 15 amino acids. Germline assignment: CDR1 SGHTA and CDR2 FQGNSA. Trimming shortened V by 1 base and J by 6 bases, and 12 bases separated the two germline ends.

DNA for the CDR3: TGTGCCAGTAGTATTTGGGGGACGCTCAAACCGGCCACTGAAGCTTTCTTT. This translates into CASSIWGTLKPATEAFF. The chain carries TRBV19 and TRBJ1-1; a weak D match, TRBD1 (5 bases). This CDR3 is 17 amino acids long. Trimming stripped 3 bases from V and 4 bases from J, with 21 bases between. Germline V gene data show CDR1 as LNHDA and CDR2 as SQIVND (reference sequence).

This clonotype was seen only a few times. The chain uses TRBV20-1 and TRBJ1-3; D call uncertain. The germline V and J ends were trimmed by 0 bases and 2 bases, with 8 bases remaining between them. Germline-derived CDR1 and CDR2 are DFQATT and SNEGSKA (reference sequence). This CDR3 spans 14 amino acids. The CDR3 coding sequence is TGCAGTGCTAGAGATTCCCTGGCTGGAAACACCATATATTTT. This gives the protein CSARDSLAGNTIYF.

This clonotype is judged medium-sized. The J gene is TRBJ2-7, the V gene TRBV7-2; TRBD1 is a possible D gene (6 bases). This CDR3 is 15 amino acids long. The V end was cut by 7 bases, the J end by 0 bases, with 16 bases between. The germline CDR1 and CDR2 sequences are SGHTA and FQGNSA. In DNA, the CDR3 is TGTGCCAGCACTATGGACAGCCTCTCCTCCTACGAGCAGTACTTC. Translation: CASTMDSLSSYEQYF.

As regards this clonotype: One base away lies a much larger clone, so this may be a sequencing read error. This chain joins TRBV11-1 and TRBJ2-1; D is ambiguous. The CDR3 runs to 12 residues. V shed 5 bases and J shed 7 bases, with 9 bases lying between them. CDR1 is SGHAT, CDR2 FQDESV, per germline (reference sequence). CDR3 nucleotide sequence: TGTGCCAGCAGCCCCAAGATGAATGAGCAGTTCTTC. It encodes CASSPKMNEQFF.

Remarks on this clonotype: A much more abundant neighbour one base away suggests this may be a read error. This chain joins TRBV6-5 and TRBJ1-2; D possibly corresponds to TRBD1 (5 bases). The CDR3 loop spans 13 amino acids. Germline values: CDR1 MNHEY, CDR2 SVGAGI. Deletions cut 7 bases from V and 8 bases from J, with 17 bases between. The CDR3 nucleotides are TGTGCCAGCAAGGTCGCAAAAAGGGACGGCTACACCTTC. It is translated as CASKVAKRDGYTF.

V gene TRBV15 combines with J gene TRBJ2-5; 9 nucleotides match TRBD1. This CDR3 has 15 amino acids. J was trimmed by 5 bases and V by 0 bases; bases with no gene match: 4. Germline assignment: CDR1 LNHNV and CDR2 YYDKDF (reference sequence). The CDR3 is CATSRDPTGGETQYF. DNA of the CDR3: TGTGCCACCAGCAGAGATCCGACAGGGGGGGAGACCCAGTACTTC. Full variable domain (remainder filled in from reference TRBV15 and TRBJ2-5): DAMVIQNPRYQVTQFGKPVTLSCSQTLNHNVMYWYQQKSSQAPKLLFHYYDKDFNNEADTPDNFQSRRPNTSFCFLDIRSPGLGDTAMYLCATSRDPTGGETQYFGPGTRLLVL.

This clonotype is deemed medium-sized. The rearrangement uses TRBV7-9 and TRBJ2-1; 8 nucleotides line up with TRBD2. The CDR3 runs to 15 residues. Looked up from germline, CDR1 is SEHNR and CDR2 is FQNEAQ (reference sequence). J was trimmed by 5 bases and V by 0 bases; bases with no gene match: 3. CDR3 in DNA: TGTGCCAGCAGCTTAGCTAGCGGGGAACACAATGAGCAGTTCTTC. Its translation is CASSLASGEHNEQFF.

This clonotype was counted between two and nine times. The V and J genes are TRBV5-5 and TRBJ1-4, with D perhaps TRBD1 (5 bases). The germline V gene has CDR1 SGHKS and CDR2 YYEKEE (reference sequence). The V and J ends lost 2 bases and 12 bases respectively, with 17 bases between them. CDR3 size: 14 residues. CDR3 amino acids: CASSLWYRQEELFF. CDR3 DNA sequence: TGTGCCAGCAGCTTATGGTACAGGCAAGAGGAACTGTTTTTT.

J is TRBJ2-3 and V is TRBV7-2, with 15 bases lining up with TRBD2. From germline, CDR1 is SGHTA and CDR2 FQGNSA. This CDR3 spans 19 amino acids. Trimming removed 6 bases from V and 5 bases from J; junction bases left unmatched: 15. The CDR3 DNA is TGTGCCAGCAGACTCGCCCGGACTAGCGGGGGGGCCAGTCGAGATACGCAGTATTTT. It specifies CASRLARTSGGASRDTQYF.

This clonotype is termed medium-sized. The CDR3 loop is CASSLGTTNEQFF. In nucleotides, the CDR3 is TGTGCCAGCAGCTTAGGGACCACCAATGAGCAGTTCTTC. The chain carries TRBV7-6 and TRBJ2-1, with D unclear. V shed 1 base and J shed 6 bases, with 7 bases lying between them. Germline CDR1 and CDR2: SGHVS and FNYEAQ. This CDR3 is built from 13 residues.

The chain combines TRBV27 with TRBJ2-7; D may be TRBD2 (5 bases). The germline CDR1 and CDR2 sequences are MNHEY and SMNVEV (reference sequence). The V gene lost 6 bases and the J gene lost 3 bases, with 12 bases spanning the gap. This CDR3 has 13 residues. The CDR3 DNA reads TGTGCCAGCAGCGACGGGAATGTCTACGAGCAGTACTTC. It yields the protein CASSDGNVYEQYF.

The chain joins TRBV7-9 to TRBJ2-7; D is perhaps TRBD1 (6 bases). The CDR3 is 17 residues long. Trimming took off 8 bases at V and 0 bases at J, with 23 bases between the two ends. Germline V gene lookup returns CDR1 SEHNR and CDR2 FQNEAQ (reference sequence). The CDR3 DNA sequence: TGTGCCAGCGGTTTCCTTGGGGCAGGGGTCATCTCCTACGAGCAGTACTTC. Amino acid sequence: CASGFLGAGVISYEQYF. Combining the CDR3 with reference TRBV7-9 and TRBJ2-7 gives the whole variable domain DTGVSQNPRHKITKRGQNVTFRCDPISEHNRLYWYRQTLGQGPEFLTYFQNEAQLEKSRLLSDRFSAERPKGSFSTLEIQRTEQGDSAMYLCASGFLGAGVISYEQYFGPGTRLTVT.

This clonotype has just a few counts. V is TRBV20-1 and J is TRBJ2-1, with 8 bases matching TRBD2. There are 14 residues in the CDR3. J lost 4 bases, V lost 3 bases, and 5 bases had no gene match. Germline assignment: CDR1 DFQATT and CDR2 SNEGSKA (reference sequence). The CDR3 nucleotides are TGCAGTGCTAGTGGAGCGGGGGTTTACAATGAGCAGTTCTTC. Its protein is CSASGAGVYNEQFF.

This clonotype is labeled medium-sized. The rearrangement links TRBV7-9 to TRBJ2-7; no clear D. Trimming pared 4 bases from V and 2 bases from J, leaving 9 bases between. The length of the CDR3 is 13 residues. Germline CDR1 SEHNR, CDR2 FQNEAQ (reference sequence). As DNA, the CDR3 is TGTGCCAGCAGCTCTGACGCGCCCTACGAGCAGTACTTC. Protein: CASSSDAPYEQYF.

There are a few counts of this clonotype. J is TRBJ2-7 and V is TRBV20-1; the match to TRBD1 covers 7 bases. The V and J ends lost 6 bases and 3 bases, in that order; junction bases with no gene match: 11. The CDR3 has 14 amino acids. CDR1 is DFQATT, CDR2 SNEGSKA, per germline (reference sequence). The CDR3 sequence is CSAPETGPGYEQYF. As DNA, the CDR3 is TGCAGTGCGCCTGAGACAGGGCCAGGCTACGAGCAGTACTTC.

The V and J genes are TRBV19 and TRBJ2-3; the D gene is possibly TRBD2 (6 bases). The germline gives CDR1 LNHDA, CDR2 SQIVND (reference sequence). V was clipped by 7 bases and J by 2 bases, with 13 bases between them. The CDR3 is 14 residues long. The CDR3 DNA sequence: TGTGCCAGTAATGGAGGGTATAACACAGATACGCAGTATTTT. It yields the protein CASNGGYNTDTQYF.

This chain links TRBV27 with TRBJ1-2; tentative D call: TRBD1 (6 bases). The germline CDR1 and CDR2 sequences are MNHEY and SMNVEV (reference sequence). The CDR3 runs to 15 residues. The V and J ends lost 3 bases and 5 bases respectively, with 16 bases between them. CDR3 DNA: TGTGCCAGCAGTTTCCAGGGGCTTATCCCATATGGCTACACCTTC. Amino acids: CASSFQGLIPYGYTF.

The chain recombines TRBV5-6 with TRBJ1-2; the D gene is possibly TRBD1 (6 bases). The CDR3 consists of 15 residues. V was pared by 2 bases and J by 5 bases, with 16 bases between. Germline CDR1 is SGHDT and CDR2 is YYEEEE. The CDR3 region is CASSFLGALLYGYTF. CDR3 nucleotide sequence: TGTGCCAGCAGCTTTCTGGGGGCCCTACTATATGGCTACACCTTC.

A few counts support this clonotype. The chain recombines TRBV20-1 with TRBJ1-1; D is unresolved. This CDR3 has 15 amino acids. In germline, CDR1 is DFQATT, CDR2 SNEGSKA (reference sequence). The V end was cut by 0 bases, the J end by 3 bases, with 14 bases between. CDR3 sequence (DNA): TGCAGTGCTAGAGATTTCCGGGGATCGTACACTGAAGCTTTCTTT. It encodes CSARDFRGSYTEAFF.

A word on this clonotype: Being one base from a much bigger clone, this may be a read error. The rearrangement joins TRBV5-6 to TRBJ2-7; D remains ambiguous. Germline V gives CDR1 SGHDT, CDR2 YYEEEE. There are 14 residues in the CDR3. The CDR3 spells CVSSLVSRAYEQYF. DNA for the CDR3: TGTGTCAGCAGCTTGGTGAGCCGAGCCTACGAGCAGTACTTC. The complete variable domain, with remaining parts taken from reference TRBV5-6 and TRBJ2-7, reads DAGVTQSPTHLIKTRGQQVTLRCSPKSGHDTVSWYQQALGQGPQFIFQYYEEEERQRGNFPDRFSGHQFPNYSSELNVNALLLGDSALYLCVSSLVSRAYEQYFGPGTRLTVT.

By sample share, this clonotype is medium-sized. The chain combines TRBV6-5 with TRBJ2-3, with a tentative D call TRBD2 (5 bases). Germline CDR1 MNHEY, CDR2 SVGAGI. The CDR3 runs 15 residues. Trimming stripped 8 bases from V and 6 bases from J, with 21 bases between. CDR3 nucleotides: TGTGCCAGCCGCCAGCGGTTCCCCGGGGAGGATACGCAGTATTTT. Amino acids: CASRQRFPGEDTQYF.

In its sample, this clonotype was seen once. The chain recombines TRBV13 with TRBJ2-7; D gene uncertain. The CDR3 runs 19 residues. Germline V gene data show CDR1 as PRHDT and CDR2 as FYEKMQ (reference sequence). The ends were cut back, 3 bases at V and 0 bases at J, with 24 bases in the middle. DNA of the CDR3: TGTGCCAGCAGCTTGTGGTTGGGCGAAACCGGGCAAACCTCCTACGAGCAGTACTTC. It specifies CASSLWLGETGQTSYEQYF.

This clonotype was found a few times. J is TRBJ1-5 and V is TRBV27, with D tentatively TRBD1 (5 bases). The V gene lost 6 bases and the J gene lost 0 bases, with 9 bases spanning the gap. The CDR3 covers 14 residues. The germline gives CDR1 MNHEY, CDR2 SMNVEV (reference sequence). The CDR3 spells CASRGTGSNQPQHF. The CDR3 nucleotides read TGTGCCAGCAGAGGGACGGGTAGCAATCAGCCCCAGCATTTT.

The chain's CDR3 is CAGAGEINYGYTF. For the CDR3, the DNA is TGTGCCGGGGCAGGGGAAATTAACTATGGCTACACCTTC. The rearrangement joins TRBV28 to TRBJ1-2; weak D call: TRBD1 (6 bases). Looked up from germline, CDR1 is MDHEN and CDR2 is SYDVKM. V was trimmed by 11 bases and J by 1 base, leaving 14 bases between them. This CDR3 contains 13 residues.